Below, 20 T cell receptor beta chains from the same sample are listed, as sequenced in a study of blood T cell repertoires in COVID-19. The assay was immunoSEQ multiplex PCR, and TCRdb's table has in-frame clones only and misses some. The table includes some 200,000 clones, around 81% detected once. The sample comprised peripheral blood. The receptor set was obtained from a woman aged 40 to 50 with COVID-19, enrolled during active disease.

This clone was seen only a few times. CDR3 nucleotides: TGTGCCAGCAGCTTGTTCTTTAGTGTGAACACTGAAGCTTTCTTT. This encodes CASSLFFSVNTEAFF. The chain has TRBV5-6 and TRBJ1-1; D unresolved. The CDR3 is made up of 15 amino acids. Per the germline V gene, CDR1 is SGHDT and CDR2 is YYEEEE. V was pared by 1 base and J by 0 bases, with 10 bases between.

V is TRBV18 and J is TRBJ1-5; 8 nucleotides align to TRBD1. Trimming at V came to 4 bases and at J to 8 bases, leaving 4 bases not matched to a gene. This CDR3 is 13 amino acids long. The germline CDR1 and CDR2 sequences are KGHSH and LQKENI. In DNA form, the CDR3 reads TGTGCCAGCTCACTGGACAGGGAAGAGCCCCAGCATTTT. Translating it yields CASSLDREEPQHF.

The chain has TRBV4-1 and TRBJ2-7; D might be TRBD2 (6 bases). Deletions cut 5 bases from V and 0 bases from J, with 17 bases between. The CDR3 spans 16 residues. Germline CDR1 is MGHRA and CDR2 is YSYEKL. The CDR3 protein is CASSYDFIGSSYEQYF. In nucleotides, the CDR3 is TGCGCCAGCAGCTATGACTTTATCGGGAGCTCCTACGAGCAGTACTTC.

Only a few counts were recorded for this clone. This chain connects TRBV4-1 to TRBJ2-1, with 7 bases matching TRBD1. The junction had 5 bases not matched to a gene; V was cut back by 2 bases and J by 7 bases. This CDR3 comprises 14 residues. Germline assignment: CDR1 MGHRA and CDR2 YSYEKL. The CDR3 nucleotides read TGCGCCAGCAGCCAACCAGGGACAGCTAATGAGCAGTTCTTC. This gives the protein CASSQPGTANEQFF.

This chain connects TRBV20-1 to TRBJ1-2; 7 bases line up with TRBD1. CDR1 and CDR2 (germline): DFQATT, SNEGSKA (reference sequence). The trim removed 3 bases at V and 3 bases at J, leaving 4 bases unmatched. CDR3 length: 13 residues. The CDR3 DNA reads as TGCAGTGCTAGTGACAGGGTAGACTATGGCTACACCTTC. Translated, it gives CSASDRVDYGYTF.

This sequence joins TRBV5-1 and TRBJ2-3, with a weak D call TRBD1 (5 bases). Trimming cost V 0 bases and J 5 bases, with 10 bases left between them. The germline gives CDR1 SGHRS, CDR2 YFSETQ. The CDR3 runs to 14 residues. The CDR3 sequence: CASSLEQDGDTQYF. CDR3 nucleotides: TGCGCCAGCAGCTTGGAACAGGATGGAGATACGCAGTATTTT.

The CDR3 DNA is TGTGCCAGCAGTCGGACCGGGACTAGCGTCAATGAGCAGTTCTTC. Translation gives CASSRTGTSVNEQFF. This sequence joins TRBV27 and TRBJ2-1; 10 nucleotides agree with TRBD2. V shed 5 bases, J shed 6 bases, and the junction held 7 bases outside the gene matches. Germline V gene sequence: CDR1 MNHEY, CDR2 SMNVEV (reference sequence). CDR3 size: 15 residues.

The chain is built from TRBV7-3 and TRBJ2-5; 10 nucleotides match TRBD2. The J segment lost 5 bases and the V segment lost 6 bases, leaving 9 bases of the junction unmatched. The CDR3 is 15 residues long. Germline V gene lookup returns CDR1 SGHTA and CDR2 FQGTGA. The CDR3 DNA is TGTGCCAGCAGTCAGAGCGGGGGGGCCTTGGAGACCCAGTACTTC. This translates into CASSQSGGALETQYF.

This clone was counted a few times. The chain combines TRBV29-1 with TRBJ1-5; TRBD1 aligns across 7 bases. Per the germline V gene, CDR1 is SQVTM and CDR2 is ANQGSEA. The CDR3 extends over 14 amino acids. The J segment lost 1 base and the V segment lost 6 bases, leaving 6 bases of the junction unmatched. CDR3 loop: CSVPGTESNQPQHF. In nucleotides, the CDR3 is TGCAGCGTCCCCGGGACAGAAAGCAATCAGCCCCAGCATTTT.

This chain links TRBV3-1 (or the pseudogene TRBV3-2) with TRBJ1-2, with 7 positions matching TRBD1. V was clipped by 5 bases and J by 7 bases; unmatched bases: 4. Germline CDR1 and CDR2: LGHDT and YNNKEL (reference sequence). CDR3 length: 12 residues. CDR3 nucleotides: TGTGCCAGCAGCGAACAGGGGCTTGGCTACACCTTC. The encoded protein is CASSEQGLGYTF.

The V gene is TRBV19, the J gene TRBJ2-2, with 9 nucleotides matching TRBD2. Trimming at V came to 6 bases and at J to 7 bases, leaving 15 bases not matched to a gene. Germline assignment: CDR1 LNHDA and CDR2 SQIVND (reference sequence). CDR3 length equals 17 residues. The CDR3: CASSASGKVYGIGELFF. DNA of the CDR3: TGTGCCAGTAGCGCTAGCGGGAAGGTGTACGGAATCGGGGAGCTGTTTTTT.

This chain joins TRBV5-4 and TRBJ2-3, with D tentatively TRBD2 (5 bases). Trimming stripped 4 bases from V and 2 bases from J, with 14 bases between. CDR3 length: 15 residues. Looked up from germline, CDR1 is SGHNT and CDR2 is YYREEE (reference sequence). For the CDR3, the DNA is TGTGCCAGCAGCGCGAGCGGAGGCCTCACAGATACGCAGTATTTT. Protein sequence: CASSASGGLTDTQYF.

J is TRBJ2-1 and V is TRBV29-1, with a tentative D call TRBD1 (6 bases). V lost 3 bases to trimming and J lost 9 bases, with 12 bases between them. The CDR3 length is 12 residues. Germline lookup yields CDR1 SQVTM and CDR2 ANQGSEA. The CDR3 region has the DNA TGCAGCGTTGAGGTCCTAGGGGGTGAGCAGTTCTTC. Translated: CSVEVLGGEQFF.

This clone is a singleton in its sample. The chain links TRBV10-2 to TRBJ2-3; 11 bases are shared with TRBD2. Germline V lookup: CDR1 WSHSY, CDR2 SAAADI. CDR3 length equals 15 residues. V dropped 8 bases and J dropped 3; count of bases not matched to a gene: 7. The CDR3 sequence: CASHSGGVWTDTQYF. Written as DNA, the CDR3 is TGCGCCAGCCATAGCGGGGGGGTTTGGACAGATACGCAGTATTTT.

This chain uses TRBV18 with TRBJ2-5, with TRBD2 identical over 11 bases. This CDR3 is built from 15 residues. The V gene's germline CDR1 is KGHSH and CDR2 LQKENI. The ends lost 6 bases at V and 3 bases at J; junction bases unmatched: 6. The CDR3 protein is CASSRLTSGEETQYF. The CDR3, as DNA: TGTGCCAGCTCTCGGCTGACTAGCGGGGAAGAGACCCAGTACTTC.

The J gene is TRBJ1-1, the V gene TRBV6-1; the D gene is possibly TRBD1 (5 bases). The V gene lost 2 bases and the J gene lost 1 base, with 8 bases spanning the gap. This CDR3 is built from 14 residues. Germline V gives CDR1 MNHNS, CDR2 SASEGT. The CDR3 protein is CASSEWGGNTEAFF. As DNA, the CDR3 is TGTGCCAGCAGTGAATGGGGGGGGAACACTGAAGCTTTCTTT.

V gene TRBV28 combines with J gene TRBJ1-5, with 7 positions matching TRBD1. Germline CDR1 and CDR2: MDHEN and SYDVKM. V lost 10 bases to trimming and J lost 6 bases; unmatched junction nucleotides: 6. There are 12 residues in the CDR3. In DNA form, the CDR3 reads TGTGCCACCAGGACAGGCTCTCAGCCCCAGCATTTT. This translates into CATRTGSQPQHF.

The rearrangement uses TRBV6-5 and TRBJ2-2; 11 bases match TRBD2. V trimming: 2 bases; J trimming: 11 bases; junction bases outside the gene matches: 7. In germline, CDR1 is MNHEY, CDR2 SVGAGI. CDR3 length: 15 amino acids. Written as DNA, the CDR3 is TGTGCCAGCAGTTACGGACTAGCGGGTTTTGGTGAGCTGTTTTTT. As protein: CASSYGLAGFGELFF.

The chain links TRBV2 to TRBJ1-2, with D tentatively TRBD1 (6 bases). The V end lost 2 bases, the J end lost 4 bases, and 8 bases lay between the germline ends. Germline V gives CDR1 SNHLY, CDR2 FYNNEI. The CDR3 covers 13 residues. CDR3 protein: CASSERGAYGYTF. The CDR3 DNA is TGTGCCAGCAGTGAACGGGGGGCCTATGGCTACACCTTC.

The chain employs TRBV19 and TRBJ2-4; D is unresolved. The CDR3 runs 17 residues. Trimming shortened V by 4 bases and J by 2 bases, and 18 bases separated the two germline ends. Germline V gene sequence: CDR1 LNHDA, CDR2 SQIVND (reference sequence). CDR3 coding DNA: TGTGCCAGTAGTACCGCATTCCTACAGCCGCCCAAAAACATTCAGTACTTC. Protein product: CASSTAFLQPPKNIQYF.